This T cell receptor (beta chain) is drawn from a study of blood T cells in healthy people across ages. General observations from the study: Across the age range, TCR beta diversity per million T cells fell in a roughly linear way.

A second 7 to 11 cycle PCR used barcoded and J-beta primers. TCRdb processed the 5' RACE reads anew with MiXCR; each CDR3 protein has one entry. The repertoire holds hundreds of thousands of distinct CDR3 sequences, with approximately 30% as singletons. The study recruited healthy Caucasian donors from Russia who were aged about 6 to 95. Details on this clonotype: Antigen unknown.

Sequenced sample: blood. The receptor was derived from an elderly woman in good health.

The CDR3 nucleotides read TGCAGTGCTTCTCGCCCGGGACAGAGGTCCAATGAGCAGTTCTTC. It is translated as CSASRPGQRSNEQFF. The V gene is TRBV20-1, the J gene TRBJ2-1; 7 bases fit TRBD1. The CDR3 is 15 residues long. The trim removed 5 bases at V and 6 bases at J, leaving 13 bases unmatched. CDR1 and CDR2 from the germline V gene are DFQATT and SNEGSKA (reference sequence).